This T cell receptor beta chain was identified during a study of shared clonotypes between healthy human individuals. Study in general: The plates for each donor numbered three CD4 naive, three CD4 memory, two CD8 naive and one CD8 memory.

Naivety among CD8 cells was defined by CD45RO negativity and positive CCR7 selection, thereby excluding terminally differentiated effector memory CD45RA+ cells. As to this clone: Its antigen is not identified.

In replicate PCRs of sorted subsets, around 0.2 ug DNA, about 30,000 T cell genomes, was used. Some clones are missing from TCRdb's copy, which holds only in-frame ones; the method was immunoSEQ multiplex PCR. The table lists just over 2,000,000 clones, approximately 94% of them singletons. Study-level points and caveats: Naive CD4 clonotypes overlapped across a handful of donors at about 5%. Memory subsets generally showed smaller estimated richness than naive subsets did.

This CDR3 region has 13 residues. V lost 6 bases and J 0 bases, leaving 8 bases between the germline ends. Per the germline V gene, CDR1 is MNHEY and CDR2 is SVGAGI. V usage is TRBV6-5 and J usage is TRBJ2-5; D unclear. Material for sequencing was naive CD8+ T cells sorted from blood. The clonotype originates from a young man in good health. The CDR3 protein is CASRSNYQETQYF. In DNA form, the CDR3 reads TGTGCCAGCAGGAGCAATTACCAAGAGACCCAGTACTTC.